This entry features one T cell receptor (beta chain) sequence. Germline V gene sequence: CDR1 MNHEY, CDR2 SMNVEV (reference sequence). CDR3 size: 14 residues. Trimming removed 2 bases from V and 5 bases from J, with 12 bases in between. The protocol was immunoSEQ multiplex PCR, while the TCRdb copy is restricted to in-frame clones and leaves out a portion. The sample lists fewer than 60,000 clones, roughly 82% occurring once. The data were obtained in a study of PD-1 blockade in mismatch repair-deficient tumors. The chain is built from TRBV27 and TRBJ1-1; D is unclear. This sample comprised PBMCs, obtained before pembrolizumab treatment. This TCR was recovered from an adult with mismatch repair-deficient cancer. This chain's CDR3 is CASSLSGLGTEAFF. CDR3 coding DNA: TGTGCCAGCAGTTTAAGCGGGTTGGGGACTGAAGCTTTCTTT.